This TCR beta chain was profiled in a study of blood T cell repertoires in COVID-19. Background on the study: Italy, Spain and the United States were the sources of the convalescent and acute COVID-19 samples. From T cells, B-cell-depleted T cells, or PBMCs came the material, which was cDNA or gDNA.

From germline, CDR1 is SGHTA and CDR2 FQGNSA. CDR3 size: 19 residues. The ends were cut back, 1 base at V and 5 bases at J, with 24 bases in the middle. In the source study's methods: Reference gene primer amplification gave nucleated cell count estimates. Generated by immunoSEQ multiplex PCR, the TCRdb table keeps only in-frame clones and is missing some. V and J calls plus clone size are reproduced from that table; the DNA served to infer D and trimming. The sample has about 70,000 clones; under 85% are singletons. The TCR comes from a man in his 70s with acute or convalescent COVID-19. The rearrangement uses TRBV7-2 and TRBJ2-1; D may be TRBD2 (5 bases). Sequenced material: peripheral blood. This chain's CDR3 is CASSLERWVLGKSHNEQFF. The CDR3 DNA follows: TGTGCCAGCAGCTTAGAGCGGTGGGTTTTGGGGAAGTCTCACAATGAGCAGTTCTTC.